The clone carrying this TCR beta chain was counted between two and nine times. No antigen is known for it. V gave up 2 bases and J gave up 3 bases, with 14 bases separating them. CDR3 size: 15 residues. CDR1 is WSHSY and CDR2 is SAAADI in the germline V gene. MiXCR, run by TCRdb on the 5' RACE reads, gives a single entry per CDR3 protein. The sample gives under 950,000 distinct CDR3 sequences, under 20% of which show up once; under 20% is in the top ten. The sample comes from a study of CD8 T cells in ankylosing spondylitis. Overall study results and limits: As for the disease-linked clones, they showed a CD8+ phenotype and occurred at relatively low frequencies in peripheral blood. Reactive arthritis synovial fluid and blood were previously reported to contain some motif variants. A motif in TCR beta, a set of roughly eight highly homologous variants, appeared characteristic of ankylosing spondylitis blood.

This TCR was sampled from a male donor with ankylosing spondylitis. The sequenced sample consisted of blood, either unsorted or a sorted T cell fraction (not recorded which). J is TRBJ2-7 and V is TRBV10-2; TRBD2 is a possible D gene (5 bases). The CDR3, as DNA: TGCGCCAGCAGTGAGGGCTTAGCCCGGGGCTACGAGCAGTACTTC. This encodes CASSEGLARGYEQYF.